One and the same sample provided the 11 T cell receptor beta chains below, sequenced in a study of persistence of HIV-infected CD4 T cells. Sequencing used immunoSEQ version 4 in survey mode. Data came from immunoSEQ multiplex PCR; TCRdb stores just in-frame clones and leaves some out. The profile covers over 15,000 clones, with less than 75% appearing a single time and under 2.5% taken by the ten largest. These receptors have no known antigen. The stimulus was an HIV-1 Gag 15-mer peptide pool, 0.9 to 1 ug/peptide/mL. CD4+ T cells upregulating both CD40 ligand and CD69 were sorted as responding cells. The sequenced sample was CD4+ T cells sorted from PBMCs after approximately 19-hour stimulation, obtained from a patient who received antiretroviral therapy. All receptors derive from an adult woman with HIV who was CMV-seropositive.

The chain joins TRBV6-1 to TRBJ2-3; 10 bases are a match to TRBD2. Germline CDR1 MNHNS, CDR2 SASEGT. The CDR3 has 18 amino acids. V lost 2 bases to trimming and J lost 4 bases; unmatched junction nucleotides: 12. CDR3 residues: CASSEYRTSGTSADTQYF. The DNA for the CDR3 is TGTGCCAGCAGTGAATATAGGACTAGCGGCACTTCCGCAGATACGCAGTATTTT.

The gene calls are TRBV30 and TRBJ2-3; TRBD2 matches 8 bases. Germline lookup yields CDR1 GTSNPN and CDR2 SVGIG (reference sequence). J lost 4 bases, V lost 4 bases, and 4 bases had no gene match. The CDR3 is 13 amino acids. The CDR3 loop is CAWNPRGADTQYF. As DNA, the CDR3 is TGTGCCTGGAATCCGCGGGGGGCAGATACGCAGTATTTT.

V gene TRBV21-1 combines with J gene TRBJ2-7; the table's TRBD1 call for D was not verified on the DNA. TRBV21-1 is noted as a pseudogene. The CDR3 contains 16 residues. As DNA, the CDR3 is TGTGCCAGCAGCAAAGGATGGGCAGATACTTCCTACGAGCAGTACGTC. Translation gives CASSKGWADTSYEQYV.

For this clone: At one of its ends the junction is not consistent with the germline gene, which may arise from a read error. The chain carries TRBV27 and TRBJ1-2; the D is unclear. This CDR3 spans 15 amino acids. Germline V gives CDR1 MNHEY, CDR2 SMNVEV (reference sequence). The chain's CDR3 is CASRFASATVYGYTF. CDR3 in DNA: TGTGCCAGCCGTTTTGCCAGTGCGACCGTCTATGGCTACACCTTC.

J is TRBJ2-6 and V is TRBV10-3; 11 nucleotides align to TRBD1. This CDR3 is built from 17 residues. V was clipped by 3 bases and J by 3 bases; unmatched bases: 4. CDR1 is ENHRY and CDR2 is SYGVKD in the germline V gene. CDR3 amino acids: CAISDRTGGRGANVLTF. The CDR3 DNA sequence: TGTGCCATCAGTGACAGGACAGGGGGCCGTGGGGCCAACGTCCTGACTTTC.

The J gene is TRBJ1-6, the V gene TRBV5-1, with 8 bases identical to TRBD1. The CDR3 is made up of 16 amino acids. The ends lost 0 bases at V and 9 bases at J; junction bases unmatched: 8. Germline CDR1 reads SGHRS; CDR2 reads YFSETQ. For the CDR3, the DNA is TGCGCCAGCAGCTTGGATACAGGGGGAATAGGTTCACCCCTCCACTTT. The encoded protein is CASSLDTGGIGSPLHF.

The gene calls are TRBV29-1 and TRBJ1-3, with D possibly TRBD1 on 5 matching bases. Trimming pared 5 bases from V and 4 bases from J, leaving 9 bases between. Germline loops: CDR1 SQVTM, CDR2 ANQGSEA. This CDR3 comprises 12 residues. CDR3 loop: CSVQAGGNTIYF. The CDR3 nucleotides are TGCAGCGTTCAAGCAGGGGGAAACACCATATATTTT.

The CDR3 DNA reads as TGTGCCAGCAGTCCGGAACACGAGGGCTACACCTTC. Protein sequence: CASSPEHEGYTF. This chain connects TRBV12-3 or TRBV12-4 to TRBJ1-2; no clear D. V lost 5 bases, J lost 8 bases, and 12 bases lay in between. The CDR3 is 12 amino acids.

The chain carries TRBV6-1 and TRBJ1-4, with D possibly TRBD1 on 6 matching bases. Germline V gives CDR1 MNHNS, CDR2 SASEGT. V was clipped by 3 bases and J by 3 bases, with 14 bases between them. This CDR3 spans 16 amino acids. CDR3 nucleotide sequence: TGTGCCAGCAGTGACCGGGGGGGCAGCTCTAATGAAAAACTGTTTTTT. The encoded protein is CASSDRGGSSNEKLFF.

This chain uses TRBV7-8 with TRBJ1-2; D is ambiguous. CDR3 length: 14 amino acids. The V and J ends lost 1 base and 0 bases respectively, with 6 bases between them. Germline-derived CDR1 and CDR2 are SGHVS and FQNEAQ. The CDR3 loop reads CASSLDTANYGYTF. Written as DNA, the CDR3 is TGTGCCAGCAGCTTAGATACAGCTAACTATGGCTACACCTTC. Drawing the rest from reference TRBV7-8 and TRBJ1-2, the complete variable domain is GAGVSQSPRYKVAKRGQDVALRCDPISGHVSLFWYQQALGQGPEFLTYFQNEAQLDKSGLPSDRFFAERPEGSVSTLKIQRTQQEDSAVYLCASSLDTANYGYTFGSGTRLTVV.

The rearrangement joins TRBV5-6 to TRBJ1-6; no clear D. The CDR3 runs 16 residues. Trimming took off 2 bases at V and 0 bases at J, with 9 bases between the two ends. Germline loops: CDR1 SGHDT, CDR2 YYEEEE. The CDR3 here is CASSFGRSSYNSPLHF. The CDR3 region has the DNA TGTGCCAGCAGCTTCGGCAGAAGCTCCTATAATTCACCCCTCCACTTT.